This passage covers 14 T cell receptor beta chains from one sample sequenced in a study of blood T cell repertoires in COVID-19. Only in-frame clones appear in the TCRdb table, and some are missing; sequencing was by immunoSEQ multiplex PCR. The sample contains about 110,000 clones, around 90% of which appear only once. The sample comprised peripheral blood. The receptors were gathered from a man in his forties with active or convalescent COVID-19.

This sequence joins TRBV29-1 and TRBJ1-5; D not certain. V dropped 8 bases and J dropped 7 bases, with 6 bases sitting between them. Germline V lookup: CDR1 SQVTM, CDR2 ANQGSEA. CDR3 size: 9 residues. CDR3 in amino acids: CSCTQPQHF. DNA for the CDR3: TGCAGCTGTACACAGCCCCAGCATTTT.

The CDR3, as DNA: TGTGCCAGCAGCGTGGGACAGGGGCCTTACAATGAGCAGTTCTTC. It encodes CASSVGQGPYNEQFF. This chain uses TRBV9 with TRBJ2-1, with 10 bases that match TRBD1. The germline CDR1 and CDR2 sequences are SGDLS and YYNGEE. V gave up 2 bases and J gave up 4 bases; unmatched junction bases: 3. The length of the CDR3 is 15 residues.

The chain employs TRBV5-1 and TRBJ1-6; 8 bases are shared with TRBD1. V lost 4 bases and J lost 9; bases outside the gene matches: 9. This CDR3 contains 15 residues. Germline CDR1 is SGHRS and CDR2 is YFSETQ. CDR3: CASSRYGTGRSPLHF. CDR3 sequence (DNA): TGCGCCAGCAGCCGTTACGGGACAGGTCGTTCACCCCTCCACTTT.

This clone has only a few counts. V gene TRBV2 combines with J gene TRBJ1-4; D gene ambiguous. V lost 7 bases and J lost 7, with 16 bases in between. This CDR3 has 14 residues. The V gene's germline CDR1 is SNHLY and CDR2 FYNNEI. CDR3 in amino acids: CASKVGGVGEKLFF. Written as DNA, the CDR3 is TGTGCCAGCAAGGTGGGAGGCGTTGGTGAAAAACTGTTTTTT.

The chain combines TRBV25-1 with TRBJ1-2, with unresolved D. The ends were cut back, 2 bases at V and 8 bases at J, with 6 bases in the middle. The CDR3 covers 11 residues. Per germline, CDR1 MGHDK and CDR2 SYGVNS. The CDR3 reads CASSEGGGYTF. CDR3 sequence (DNA): TGTGCCAGCAGTGAAGGCGGGGGCTACACCTTC.

The rearrangement uses TRBV11-2 and TRBJ1-4; 10 bases are shared with TRBD1. V lost 4 bases to trimming and J lost 3 bases; unmatched junction nucleotides: 8. Germline V CDR1 and CDR2: SGHAT, FQNNGV. The length of the CDR3 is 17 residues. CDR3: CASSSKDRGSANEKLFF. The CDR3 region has the DNA TGTGCCAGCAGCTCGAAGGACAGGGGGAGTGCTAATGAAAAACTGTTTTTT.

The chain joins TRBV29-1 to TRBJ2-1, with 10 bases aligning to TRBD1. The germline V gene encodes CDR1 SQVTM and CDR2 ANQGSEA. Trimming at V came to 0 bases and at J to 8 bases, leaving 10 bases not matched to a gene. The CDR3 length is 16 residues. The CDR3: CSVEETGTGVVDEQFF. The CDR3 DNA is TGCAGCGTTGAAGAGACGGGGACAGGGGTAGTGGATGAGCAGTTCTTC.

The chain is built from TRBV10-3 and TRBJ2-7; 8 nucleotides line up with TRBD1. Germline lookup yields CDR1 ENHRY and CDR2 SYGVKD. V lost 3 bases to trimming and J lost 2 bases; unmatched junction nucleotides: 6. The CDR3 has 15 residues. CDR3: CAISESGQAPYEQYF. For the CDR3, the DNA is TGTGCCATCAGTGAATCGGGACAGGCGCCCTACGAGCAGTACTTC.

In its sample, this clone was seen a few times. CDR3 nucleotides: TGCGCCAGCAGCGCCGGGACAGATAATTCACCCCTCCACTTT. Translated: CASSAGTDNSPLHF. The gene calls are TRBV5-1 and TRBJ1-6; 7 bases match TRBD1. CDR3 length: 14 amino acids. The germline CDR1 and CDR2 sequences are SGHRS and YFSETQ. J gave up 5 bases and V 4 bases, and 3 bases lay outside the gene matches.

The chain combines TRBV5-6 with TRBJ1-6; D remains ambiguous. Germline V gene data show CDR1 as SGHDT and CDR2 as YYEEEE. This CDR3 has 15 residues. Trimming stripped 0 bases from V and 7 bases from J, with 11 bases between. CDR3 nucleotide sequence: TGTGCCAGCAGCTTGGATCACTCCCTAAATTCACCCCTCCACTTT. This sequence encodes CASSLDHSLNSPLHF.

V usage is TRBV9 and J usage is TRBJ2-7; D is undetermined. This CDR3 is 12 amino acids long. V lost 0 bases to trimming and J lost 6 bases, with 7 bases between them. Germline V CDR1 and CDR2: SGDLS, YYNGEE. The DNA of the CDR3 is TGTGCCAGCAGCGTAGATGGCATCGAGCAGTACTTC. Protein sequence: CASSVDGIEQYF.

The CDR3 loop reads CASSLGQGAYNEQFF. The CDR3, as DNA: TGTGCCAGCAGCTTAGGACAGGGGGCCTACAATGAGCAGTTCTTC. J is TRBJ2-1 and V is TRBV5-4; 10 bases are a match to TRBD1. V lost 2 bases to trimming and J lost 2 bases; unmatched junction nucleotides: 1. The CDR3 covers 15 residues. CDR1 is SGHNT and CDR2 is YYREEE in the germline V gene (reference sequence).

This clone occurred once. The V call is TRBV19, the J call TRBJ1-1, with 7 nucleotides matching TRBD1. The trim removed 5 bases at V and 5 bases at J, leaving 11 bases unmatched. CDR3 length: 15 residues. The germline V gene has CDR1 LNHDA and CDR2 SQIVND (reference sequence). The CDR3 DNA reads TGTGCCAGTAGTCTAGGGACAGTCTTTGAGACTGAAGCTTTCTTT. Protein sequence: CASSLGTVFETEAFF.

This chain uses TRBV24-1 with TRBJ1-1; D is ambiguous. The CDR3 covers 13 residues. Between the trimmed V and J ends, which lost 1 base and 6 bases, there was a span of 8 bases. CDR1 and CDR2 from the germline V gene are KGHDR and SFDVKD. CDR3 sequence (DNA): TGTGCCACCAGTGATTTTAACGGTGCTGAAGCTTTCTTT. Residues: CATSDFNGAEAFF.